Listed below are T cell receptor beta chains from one sample, sequenced in a study of T cell responses to AZD1222 COVID-19 vaccine. TCRdb keeps only in-frame clones here, not all; method: immunoSEQ multiplex PCR. The sample consists of 150,000 to 180,000 clones, about 86% of them appearing once. The source material was peripheral blood, sampled on day 0 of MenACWY control vaccination. The receptors here all came from an adult in good health. Both conserved end residues are part of each CDR3.

>TRBJ2-5|TRBV2
CASSARRGGLETQYF
>TRBJ2-7|TRBV12-5
CASGLFQGAGEQYF
>TRBJ2-2|TRBV5-4
CASSRGQGANTGELFF
>TRBJ1-4|TRBV19
CATGVGATNEKLFF
>TRBJ2-7|TRBV7-9
CASSVHSGLDYEQYF
>TRBJ1-1|TRBV11-3
CASSFVEEEAFF
>TRBJ1-1|TRBV2
CASSSDRGVAFF
>TRBJ1-2|TRBV11-2
CASSPNGFIYGYTF
>TRBJ1-1|TRBV6-5
CASSYSGLTLNTEAFF
>TRBJ2-1|TRBV7-2
CASSQDSREQFF
>TRBJ1-5|TRBV10-3
CAISMDLTEQPQHF
>TRBJ1-6|TRBV5-4
CASSLDVQPTLHF
>TRBJ1-5|TRBV7-3
CASSPRTPQNSNQPQHF
>TRBJ2-7|TRBV3-1/TRBV3-2
CASSHKPGGASSGSSYEQYF
>TRBJ2-7|TRBV7-2
CASSLGGGRWSSYEQYF
>TRBJ2-7|TRBV10-3
CAISESEGSGYEQYF
>TRBJ1-2|TRBV29-1
CSVRRRANYGYTF
>TRBJ2-7|TRBV27
CASSFRVSSGKPLLLEQYF
>TRBJ2-7|TRBV7-2
CASSDHPTGEGQYF
>TRBJ2-7|TRBV7-3
CASSKRQNEQYF
>TRBJ2-3|TRBV5-6
CASSDVSDTQYF
>TRBJ2-2|TRBV4-3
CASSRGTGGDSTGELFF
>TRBJ1-2|TRBV6-5
CASTETSYGYTF
>TRBJ1-3|TRBV11-2
CASSLAREGNTIYF
>TRBJ1-5|TRBV19
CASSIRDTNQPQHF
>TRBJ2-7|TRBV11-2
CASSLGQHSYEQYF
>TRBJ1-2|TRBV21-1
CASIQKKGRPNYGYTF
>TRBJ2-7|TRBV6-6
CASSPTSEQYF
>TRBJ1-6|TRBV28
CASSPTGNSPLHF
>TRBJ1-3|TRBV7-2
CASSPGLLSGNTIYF
>TRBJ2-7|TRBV28
CASSSSGPHEQYF
>TRBJ1-5|TRBV6-5
CASSPGERNQPQHF
>TRBJ2-5|TRBV18
CASSPGVGETQYF
>TRBJ1-1|TRBV11-3
CASSIRRLNTEAFF
>TRBJ2-1|TRBV30
CAWRRRTSGLNEQFF
>TRBJ2-6|TRBV4-3
CASSHAQDPDSGANVLTF
>TRBJ1-2|TRBV6-1
CASSEGRGPWTF
>TRBJ2-6|TRBV7-9
CASSMLPGGGANVLTF
>TRBJ1-2|TRBV30
CAWSEGGLRAYGYTF
>TRBJ1-1|TRBV24-1
CATSDLGRARRTEAFF
>TRBJ1-3|TRBV19
CASITRWDTIYF
>TRBJ1-4|TRBV6-1
CASSDLLEKLFF
>TRBJ2-3|TRBV3-1/TRBV3-2
CASSQADGLGDTQYF
>TRBJ2-5|TRBV28
CASSWSNKETQYF